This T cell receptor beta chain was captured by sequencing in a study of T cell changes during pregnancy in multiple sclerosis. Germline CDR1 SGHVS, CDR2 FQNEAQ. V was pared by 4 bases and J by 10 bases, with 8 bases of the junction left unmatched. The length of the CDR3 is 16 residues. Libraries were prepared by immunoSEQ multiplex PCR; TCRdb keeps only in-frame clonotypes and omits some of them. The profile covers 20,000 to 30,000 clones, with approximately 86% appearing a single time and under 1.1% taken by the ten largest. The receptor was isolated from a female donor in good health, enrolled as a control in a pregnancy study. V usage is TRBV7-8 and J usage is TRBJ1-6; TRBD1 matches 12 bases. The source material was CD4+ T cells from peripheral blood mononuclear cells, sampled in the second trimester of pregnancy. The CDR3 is CASSSAGTGGRSPLHF. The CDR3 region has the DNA TGTGCCAGCAGCTCAGCCGGGACAGGGGGCCGATCACCCCTCCACTTT. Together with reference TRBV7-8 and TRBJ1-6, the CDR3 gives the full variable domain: GAGVSQSPRYKVAKRGQDVALRCDPISGHVSLFWYQQALGQGPEFLTYFQNEAQLDKSGLPSDRFFAERPEGSVSTLKIQRTQQEDSAVYLCASSSAGTGGRSPLHFGNGTRLTVT.